These 2 T cell receptor beta chains were sequenced from one sample in a study of T cell changes during pregnancy in multiple sclerosis. Clones were sequenced by immunoSEQ multiplex PCR, and TCRdb holds only the in-frame ones, with some missing. The table lists 25,000 to 35,000 clones, 70% to 90% of them singletons, with 6.9% in the top ten. The sequences come from CD8+ T cells from peripheral blood mononuclear cells, collected in the second trimester of pregnancy. The origin of the receptors is a female donor with multiple sclerosis, enrolled in a pregnancy study.

Worth noting for this clone: The germline gene is not matched at one end of the junction; a read error may be the cause. The rearrangement links TRBV25-1 to TRBJ2-1; the match to TRBD1 covers 8 bases. The CDR3 runs to 13 residues. CDR1 and CDR2 from the germline V gene are MGHDK and SYGVNS. The CDR3 DNA reads TGTGCCAACAGTGGGACAGGTTACAATGAGCAGTTCTTC. It is translated as CANSGTGYNEQFF.

The chain recombines TRBV21-1 with TRBJ2-1; TRBD1, the D gene given by the table, was not confirmed from the DNA. TRBV21-1 is designated a pseudogene. The CDR3 is 14 amino acids. CDR3 bases: TGTGCCAGCAGCTTCCGCACCGACAGGGTAAAGCAGTTCTTC. Protein sequence: CASSFRTDRVKQFF.